This T cell receptor (beta chain) is drawn from a study of T cells in Graves' hyperthyroidism and ophthalmopathy. Overall study findings and caveats: Through a model of 13 V-J features, ophthalmopathy was separated from stable hyperthyroidism.

Comment on this clonotype: Its target is not known.

Amplification targeted TCR beta CDR3 regions from RNA transcripts. The HTBI set primed first-round TCR CDR3 RT-PCR. Each CDR3 protein gets one entry after TCRdb re-called the multiplex PCR reads with MiXCR. This sample has more than 550,000 distinct CDR3 sequences, with roughly 45% found just once. V lost 2 bases, J lost 0 bases, and 17 bases lay in between. The germline V gene has CDR1 WSHSY and CDR2 SAAADI. The CDR3 loop spans 18 amino acids. The TCR comes from an adult man with Graves' disease, either hyperthyroidism or ophthalmopathy (not recorded which). Sequencing was performed on peripheral blood or thyroid tissue (not recorded which). The V call is TRBV10-2, the J call TRBJ1-3; D remains unclear. The CDR3 nucleotides read TGCGCCAGCAGTGAGCTCCGGGTTCAATTCGGCTCTGGAAACACCATATATTTT. This translates into CASSELRVQFGSGNTIYF.